The present entry profiles one TCR beta chain with its context. CDR3 length: 13 residues. V lost 3 bases and J lost 4, with 8 bases in between. Germline CDR1 and CDR2: SGHTA and FQGNSA. Sequenced by immunoSEQ multiplex PCR; TCRdb stores in-frame clones only, minus some. The sample consists of some 150,000 clones, about 77% of them appearing once. The sample comes from a study of blood T cell repertoires in COVID-19. About the study: Collection of acute and convalescent COVID-19 samples took place in the United States, Italy and Spain. T cells, B-cell-depleted T cells, or PBMCs provided the cDNA or gDNA that served as material.

What was sequenced was peripheral blood. The chain is built from TRBV7-2 and TRBJ2-3, with D possibly matching TRBD2 (6 bases). This clonotype originated in a man aged 55 to 70 with acute or convalescent COVID-19. CDR3 amino acids: CASSFPGADTQYF. In nucleotides, the CDR3 is TGTGCCAGCAGCTTTCCGGGAGCAGATACGCAGTATTTT.